The 25 T cell receptor beta chains listed next were all sequenced from one sample in a study of blood T cell repertoires in COVID-19. This table comes from immunoSEQ multiplex PCR, and its TCRdb copy is limited to in-frame clones, with some not included. The sample shows about 220,000 clones, 80% to 90% of them seen only once. Sequenced sample: PBMCs or T cells enriched from blood (not recorded which). The receptors here all came from a woman aged 50 to 60 with acute COVID-19.

This clone came up a few times. Written as DNA, the CDR3 is TGTGCCAGCAGTTACTCGGACAGGACAACTGAAGCTTTCTTT. It codes for CASSYSDRTTEAFF. This chain links TRBV6-2 or TRBV6-3 with TRBJ1-1; 7 bases line up with TRBD1. The CDR3 sequence is 14 residues long. J lost 5 bases, V lost 0 bases, and 3 bases had no gene match. CDR1 and CDR2 (germline): MNHEY, SVGEGT.

The genes are TRBV2 and TRBJ1-1, with 8 bases that match TRBD1. J lost 1 base, V lost 5 bases, and 3 bases had no gene match. This CDR3 comprises 14 residues. The germline V gene has CDR1 SNHLY and CDR2 FYNNEI. The CDR3 here is CASSPGQGNTEAFF. In DNA, the CDR3 is TGTGCCAGCAGTCCCGGACAGGGGAACACTGAAGCTTTCTTT.

CDR3 bases: TGTGCCAGCAGCTTGGGGCATTCCAAAAACATTCAGTACTTC. It translates to CASSLGHSKNIQYF. The V gene is TRBV7-2, the J gene TRBJ2-4; D is possibly TRBD1 (5 bases). The length of the CDR3 is 14 residues. V was clipped by 3 bases and J by 2 bases, with 8 bases between them. Germline loops: CDR1 SGHTA, CDR2 FQGNSA.

J is TRBJ2-1 and V is TRBV28, with a possible D match to TRBD2 (5 bases). Germline CDR1 and CDR2: MDHEN and SYDVKM. CDR3 length: 13 residues. Trimming removed 7 bases from V and 9 bases from J, with 16 bases in between. For the CDR3, the DNA is TGTGCCAGCATTGCTGACCCGGAGGTTGAGCAGTTCTTC. This sequence encodes CASIADPEVEQFF.

The table lists this clone with a few counts. The chain recombines TRBV18 with TRBJ2-7; D perhaps matches TRBD2 (7 bases). CDR1 is KGHSH and CDR2 is LQKENI in the germline V gene. The CDR3 extends over 15 amino acids. Trimming shortened V by 0 bases and J by 2 bases, and 11 bases separated the two germline ends. In DNA, the CDR3 is TGTGCCAGCTCACCACCAGCGGGACACGCCTACGAGCAGTACTTC. Amino acids: CASSPPAGHAYEQYF. Variable domain in full (rest from reference TRBV18 and TRBJ2-7): NAGVMQNPRHLVRRRGQEARLRCSPMKGHSHVYWYRQLPEEGLKFMVYLQKENIIDESGMPKERFSAEFPKEGPSILRIQQVVRGDSAAYFCASSPPAGHAYEQYFGPGTRLTVT.

This chain connects TRBV5-4 to TRBJ2-6; D may be TRBD2 (5 bases). CDR1 SGHNT and CDR2 YYREEE come from the germline V gene (reference sequence). This CDR3 is 17 amino acids long. V lost 1 base to trimming and J lost 0 bases, with 11 bases between them. CDR3 loop: CASSLRMGSSGANVLTF. CDR3 nucleotides: TGTGCCAGCAGCTTGAGAATGGGGAGCTCTGGGGCCAACGTCCTGACTTTC.

V gene TRBV5-3 combines with J gene TRBJ2-3; 14 bases match TRBD2. TRBV5-3 is marked as an open reading frame, function uncertain. Trimming at V came to 5 bases and at J to 4 bases, leaving 9 bases not matched to a gene. This CDR3 has 17 residues. The CDR3 nucleotides are TGTGCCAGAAGACCAACCGGGACTAGCGGGAGTGCAGATACGCAGTATTTT. It is translated as CARRPTGTSGSADTQYF.

The rearrangement joins TRBV6-5 to TRBJ2-2; D is perhaps TRBD2 (5 bases). V was shortened by 6 bases and J by 7 bases, with 15 bases between the two germline ends. In germline, CDR1 is MNHEY, CDR2 SVGAGI. The CDR3 consists of 14 residues. The CDR3 DNA is TGTGCCAGCAGCACCCCCTTAGCGAGCGGGGAGCTGTTTTTT. Encoded protein: CASSTPLASGELFF.

V and J are TRBV10-1 and TRBJ2-1; the match to TRBD2 covers 9 bases. CDR3 length: 16 amino acids. Germline V gives CDR1 WNHNN, CDR2 SYGVQD (reference sequence). The J segment lost 4 bases and the V segment lost 8 bases, leaving 12 bases of the junction unmatched. The CDR3 sequence: CASLAGETGRYNEQFF. The DNA for the CDR3 is TGCGCCAGCTTAGCGGGAGAAACCGGGAGGTACAATGAGCAGTTCTTC.

This chain joins TRBV19 and TRBJ2-2; maybe TRBD2 (5 bases). The CDR3 has 14 residues. Looked up from germline, CDR1 is LNHDA and CDR2 is SQIVND (reference sequence). V was pared by 3 bases and J by 5 bases, with 10 bases between. CDR3 in amino acids: CASSIQRETGELFF. CDR3 DNA sequence: TGTGCCAGTAGTATCCAAAGGGAGACCGGGGAGCTGTTTTTT.

The chain links TRBV29-1 to TRBJ2-2; D may be TRBD1 (6 bases). The germline V gene has CDR1 SQVTM and CDR2 ANQGSEA. The germline V and J ends were trimmed by 8 bases and 0 bases, with 10 bases remaining between them. The CDR3 is 13 amino acids. CDR3 bases: TGCAGCACCGGGACACCGAACACCGGGGAGCTGTTTTTT. It specifies CSTGTPNTGELFF.

CDR3 sequence reads: CSVDLAGVWETQYF. CDR3 sequence (DNA): TGCAGCGTTGATTTGGCGGGAGTTTGGGAGACCCAGTACTTC. V and J are TRBV29-1 and TRBJ2-5; 7 positions match TRBD2. This CDR3 spans 14 amino acids. CDR1 and CDR2 from the germline V gene are SQVTM and ANQGSEA. J lost 5 bases, V lost 3 bases, and 9 bases had no gene match.

V and J are TRBV3-1 (or the pseudogene TRBV3-2) and TRBJ2-1, with D perhaps matching TRBD2 (6 bases). Trimming removed 4 bases from V and 6 bases from J, with 10 bases in between. The CDR3 has 13 amino acids. The V gene's germline CDR1 is LGHDT and CDR2 YNNKEL (reference sequence). CDR3 sequence reads: CASSLAGINEQFF. DNA for the CDR3: TGTGCCAGCAGCCTCGCGGGAATCAATGAGCAGTTCTTC.

The rearrangement uses TRBV15 and TRBJ1-6, with 9 bases aligning to TRBD1. Losses at the gene ends were 4 bases for V and 0 bases for J; bases not matched to a gene: 7. The CDR3 has 18 amino acids. Looked up from germline, CDR1 is LNHNV and CDR2 is YYDKDF (reference sequence). CDR3 sequence: CATSMIQGAGSYNSPLHF. CDR3 nucleotides: TGTGCCACCAGCATGATACAGGGGGCAGGCTCCTATAATTCACCCCTCCACTTT.

V gene TRBV5-1 combines with J gene TRBJ2-1; 9 bases are a match to TRBD1. Trimming at V came to 4 bases and at J to 5 bases, leaving 4 bases not matched to a gene. CDR1 and CDR2 (germline): SGHRS, YFSETQ. This CDR3 is built from 14 residues. Here the CDR3 reads CASSRRTGDNEQFF. CDR3 in DNA: TGCGCCAGCAGCCGACGGACAGGGGACAATGAGCAGTTCTTC.

This clone occurred many times. V usage is TRBV23-1 and J usage is TRBJ1-2, with 7 nucleotides matching TRBD1. TRBV23-1 is placed among ORFs of uncertain function. The CDR3 spans 15 residues. J gave up 3 bases and V 4 bases, and 8 bases lay outside the gene matches. The CDR3 reads CASSLTGRIYYGYTF. In nucleotides, the CDR3 is TGCGCCAGCAGTCTGACAGGGAGAATTTACTATGGCTACACCTTC.

This chain connects TRBV10-3 to TRBJ1-2, with D possibly TRBD1 on 6 matching bases. Germline V gene lookup returns CDR1 ENHRY and CDR2 SYGVKD. The CDR3 totals 17 residues. Trimming removed 3 bases at V and 0 bases at J, with 17 bases between. DNA for the CDR3: TGTGCCATCAGTGACCGAGGGGGTACAGTATCTAACTATGGCTACACCTTC. This encodes CAISDRGGTVSNYGYTF.

This clone was counted once. One end of the junction varies from germline; a read error may be responsible. The gene calls are TRBV7-7 and TRBJ2-4, with D perhaps assigned TRBD1 or TRBD2 (5 bases each). The CDR3 spans 16 residues. The V gene's germline CDR1 is SSHAT and CDR2 FNYEAQ (reference sequence). The DNA of the CDR3 is TGTGCTAGCAGGGTTCGGGGTCCCCTAGCCAAAAACATTCAGTACTTC. Its translation is CASRVRGPLAKNIQYF.

The chain employs TRBV10-3 and TRBJ1-2; no firm D call. V gave up 4 bases and J gave up 2 bases, with 14 bases separating them. Germline CDR1 and CDR2: ENHRY and SYGVKD. There are 15 residues in the CDR3. The chain's CDR3 is CAISAFTTGNYGYTF. As DNA, the CDR3 is TGTGCCATCAGTGCTTTTACAACGGGGAACTATGGCTACACCTTC.

The gene calls are TRBV29-1 and TRBJ2-3; D possibly corresponds to TRBD2 (7 bases). Germline CDR1 is SQVTM and CDR2 is ANQGSEA. This CDR3 is built from 16 residues. Trimming shortened V by 4 bases and J by 4 bases, and 21 bases separated the two germline ends. CDR3 coding DNA: TGCAGCGTTGGGGGGGGCCGCGGGAGCGTAGCAGATACGCAGTATTTT. Protein: CSVGGGRGSVADTQYF.

The genes are TRBV5-3 and TRBJ2-3; 10 bases are a match to TRBD2. TRBV5-3 is treated as an ORF (open reading frame) with a function not yet certain. The J segment lost 1 base and the V segment lost 4 bases, leaving 6 bases of the junction unmatched. The length of the CDR3 is 16 residues. CDR3 amino acids: CARSPPGLACTDTQYF. CDR3 DNA sequence: TGTGCCAGAAGCCCCCCGGGACTAGCGTGCACAGATACGCAGTATTTT.

The chain uses TRBV9 and TRBJ1-1; 7 bases are a match to TRBD1. V was pared by 3 bases and J by 3 bases, with 8 bases of the junction left unmatched. Germline lookup yields CDR1 SGDLS and CDR2 YYNGEE. The CDR3 extends over 15 amino acids. Written as DNA, the CDR3 is TGTGCCAGCAGCGCTGGGACAGCACTTTACACTGAAGCTTTCTTT. Translation: CASSAGTALYTEAFF.

V gene TRBV11-1 combines with J gene TRBJ2-2; weak D call: TRBD1 (5 bases). Per the germline V gene, CDR1 is SGHAT and CDR2 is FQDESV (reference sequence). The CDR3 runs to 14 residues. Trimming took off 5 bases at V and 1 base at J, with 8 bases between the two ends. The CDR3 sequence is CASSTTVNTGELFF. CDR3 DNA sequence: TGTGCCAGCAGCACGACAGTGAACACCGGGGAGCTGTTTTTT.

This CDR3 is CASSLFSGRAYEQYF. In nucleotides, the CDR3 is TGTGCCAGCAGTTTATTTAGCGGGAGGGCCTACGAGCAGTACTTC. The chain couples TRBV27 to TRBJ2-7, with 11 nucleotides matching TRBD2. Germline trimming cut 1 base from V and 2 bases from J; bases unmatched to any gene: 1. The germline gives CDR1 MNHEY, CDR2 SMNVEV (reference sequence). The CDR3 extends over 15 amino acids.

The V call is TRBV2, the J call TRBJ2-2, with 8 bases fitting TRBD1. This CDR3 is 15 amino acids long. The trim removed 5 bases at V and 2 bases at J, leaving 4 bases unmatched. Germline CDR1 reads SNHLY; CDR2 reads FYNNEI. The CDR3 coding sequence is TGTGCCAGCAGTCTGGACAGGGTCAACACCGGGGAGCTGTTTTTT. Amino acids: CASSLDRVNTGELFF.